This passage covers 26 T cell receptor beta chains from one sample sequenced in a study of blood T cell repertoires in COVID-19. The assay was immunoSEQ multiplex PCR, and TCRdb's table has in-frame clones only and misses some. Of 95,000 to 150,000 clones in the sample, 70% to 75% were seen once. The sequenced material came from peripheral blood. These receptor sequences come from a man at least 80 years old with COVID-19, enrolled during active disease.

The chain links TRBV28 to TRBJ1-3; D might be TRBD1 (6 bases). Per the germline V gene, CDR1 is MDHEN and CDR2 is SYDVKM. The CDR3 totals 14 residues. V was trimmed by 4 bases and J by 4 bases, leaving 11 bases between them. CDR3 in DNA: TGTGCCAGCAGTTCCGGGACAACGGGAAACACCATATATTTT. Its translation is CASSSGTTGNTIYF.

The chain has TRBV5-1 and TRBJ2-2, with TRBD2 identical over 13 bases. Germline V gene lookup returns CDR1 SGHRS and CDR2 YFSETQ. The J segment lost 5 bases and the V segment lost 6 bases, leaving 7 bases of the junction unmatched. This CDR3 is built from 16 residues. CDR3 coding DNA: TGCGCCAGCATGACTAGCGGGAGGTTGAAAACCGGGGAGCTGTTTTTT. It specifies CASMTSGRLKTGELFF.

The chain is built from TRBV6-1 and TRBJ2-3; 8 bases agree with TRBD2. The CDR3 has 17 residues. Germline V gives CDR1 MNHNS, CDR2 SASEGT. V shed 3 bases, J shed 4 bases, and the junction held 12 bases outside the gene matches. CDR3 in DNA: TGTGCCAGCAGTGAGAGGTCGGGCGGGAGGTTGGCAGATACGCAGTATTTT. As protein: CASSERSGGRLADTQYF.

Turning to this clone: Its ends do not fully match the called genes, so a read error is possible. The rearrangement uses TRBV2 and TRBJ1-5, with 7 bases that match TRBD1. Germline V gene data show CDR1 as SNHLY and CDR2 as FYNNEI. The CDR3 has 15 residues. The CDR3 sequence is CASNEGTVDNQPQHF. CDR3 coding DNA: TGTGCCAGCAATGAAGGGACAGTTGATAATCAGCCCCAGCATTTT. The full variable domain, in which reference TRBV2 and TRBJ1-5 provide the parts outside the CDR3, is EPEVTQTPSHQVTQMGQEVILRCVPISNHLYFYWYRQILGQKVEFLVSFYNNEISEKSEIFDDQFSVERPDGSNFTLKIRSTKLEDSAMYFCASNEGTVDNQPQHFGDGTRLSIL.

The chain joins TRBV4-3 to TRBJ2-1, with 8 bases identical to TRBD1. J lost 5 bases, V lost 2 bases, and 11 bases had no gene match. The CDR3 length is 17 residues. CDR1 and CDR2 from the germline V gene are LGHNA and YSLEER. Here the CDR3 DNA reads TGCGCCAGCAGCCAAAATCCCGTTGGGACAGGTGACAATGAGCAGTTCTTC. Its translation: CASSQNPVGTGDNEQFF.

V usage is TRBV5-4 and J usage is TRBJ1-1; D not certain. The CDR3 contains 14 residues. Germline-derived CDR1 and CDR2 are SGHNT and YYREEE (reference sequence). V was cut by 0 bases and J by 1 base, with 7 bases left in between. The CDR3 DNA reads TGTGCCAGCAGCTTGGACAGCCGGAACACTGAAGCTTTCTTT. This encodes CASSLDSRNTEAFF.

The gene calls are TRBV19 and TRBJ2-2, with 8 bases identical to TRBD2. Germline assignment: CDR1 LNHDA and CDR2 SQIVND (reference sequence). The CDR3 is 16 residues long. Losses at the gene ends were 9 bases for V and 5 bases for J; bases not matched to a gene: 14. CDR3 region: CASQHGRGWETGELFF. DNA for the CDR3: TGTGCCAGCCAACACGGGAGGGGCTGGGAAACCGGGGAGCTGTTTTTT.

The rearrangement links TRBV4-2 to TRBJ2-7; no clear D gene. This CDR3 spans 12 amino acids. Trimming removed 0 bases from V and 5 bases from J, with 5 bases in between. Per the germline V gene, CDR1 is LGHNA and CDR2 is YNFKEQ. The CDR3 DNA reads TGTGCCAGCAGCCAAGATGTCGACGAGCAGTACTTC. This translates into CASSQDVDEQYF.

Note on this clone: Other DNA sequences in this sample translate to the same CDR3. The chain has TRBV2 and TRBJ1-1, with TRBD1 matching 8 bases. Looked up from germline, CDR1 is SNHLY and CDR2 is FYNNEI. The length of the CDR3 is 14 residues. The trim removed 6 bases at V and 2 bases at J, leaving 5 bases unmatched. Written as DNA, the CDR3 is TGTGCCAGCAGCCTCGGACAGGGCAACACTGAAGCTTTCTTT. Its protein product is CASSLGQGNTEAFF.

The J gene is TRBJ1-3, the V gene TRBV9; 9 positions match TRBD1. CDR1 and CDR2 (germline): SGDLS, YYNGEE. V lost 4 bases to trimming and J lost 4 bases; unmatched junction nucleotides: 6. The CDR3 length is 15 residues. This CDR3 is CASSTTGGDGNTIYF. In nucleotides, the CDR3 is TGTGCCAGCAGCACTACAGGGGGCGACGGAAACACCATATATTTT.

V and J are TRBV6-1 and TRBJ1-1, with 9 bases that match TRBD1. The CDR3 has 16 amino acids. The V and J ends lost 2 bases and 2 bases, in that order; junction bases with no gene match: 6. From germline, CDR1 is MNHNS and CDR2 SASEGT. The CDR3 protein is CASSEIQGASNTEAFF. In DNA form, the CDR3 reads TGTGCCAGCAGTGAAATACAGGGGGCTTCAAACACTGAAGCTTTCTTT.

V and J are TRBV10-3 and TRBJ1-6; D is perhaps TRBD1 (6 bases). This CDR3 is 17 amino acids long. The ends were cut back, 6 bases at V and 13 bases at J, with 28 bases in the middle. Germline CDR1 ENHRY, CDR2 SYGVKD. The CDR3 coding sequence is TGTGCCATCAGCACGACAGTATCCGGGACAAGCTTTAGGCCCCTCCACTTT. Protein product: CAISTTVSGTSFRPLHF.

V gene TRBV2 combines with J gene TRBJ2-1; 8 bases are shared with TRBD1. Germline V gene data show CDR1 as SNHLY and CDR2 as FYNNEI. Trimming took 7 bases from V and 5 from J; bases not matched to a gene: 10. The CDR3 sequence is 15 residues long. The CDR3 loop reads CASMEDRVGNNEQFF. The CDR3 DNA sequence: TGTGCCAGCATGGAGGACAGGGTCGGGAACAATGAGCAGTTCTTC.

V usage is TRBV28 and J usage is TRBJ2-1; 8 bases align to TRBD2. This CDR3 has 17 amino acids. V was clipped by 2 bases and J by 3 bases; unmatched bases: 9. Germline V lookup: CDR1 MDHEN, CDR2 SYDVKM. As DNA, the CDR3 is TGTGCCAGCAGTTTAGCCCAGGGTAGCGGGAACTACAATGAGCAGTTCTTC. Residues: CASSLAQGSGNYNEQFF.

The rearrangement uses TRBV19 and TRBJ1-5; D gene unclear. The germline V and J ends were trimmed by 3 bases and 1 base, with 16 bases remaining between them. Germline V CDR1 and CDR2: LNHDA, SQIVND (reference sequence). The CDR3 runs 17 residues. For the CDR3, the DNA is TGTGCCAGTAGTATCTATTGGAGAGCTGGGAGCAATCAGCCCCAGCATTTT. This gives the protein CASSIYWRAGSNQPQHF.

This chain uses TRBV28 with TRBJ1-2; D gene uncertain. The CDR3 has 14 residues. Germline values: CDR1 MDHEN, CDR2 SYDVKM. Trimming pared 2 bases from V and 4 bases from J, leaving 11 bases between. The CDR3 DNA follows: TGTGCCAGCAGTTTAGTGGGCCCCGTCTATGGCTACACCTTC. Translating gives CASSLVGPVYGYTF.

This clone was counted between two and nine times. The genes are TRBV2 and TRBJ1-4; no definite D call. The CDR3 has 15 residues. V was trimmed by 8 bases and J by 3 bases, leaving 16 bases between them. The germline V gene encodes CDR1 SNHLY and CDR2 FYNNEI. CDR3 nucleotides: TGTGCCAGCGAGGTCCGCTTGTTCGCTAATGAAAAACTGTTTTTT. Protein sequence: CASEVRLFANEKLFF. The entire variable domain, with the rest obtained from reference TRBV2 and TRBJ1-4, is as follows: EPEVTQTPSHQVTQMGQEVILRCVPISNHLYFYWYRQILGQKVEFLVSFYNNEISEKSEIFDDQFSVERPDGSNFTLKIRSTKLEDSAMYFCASEVRLFANEKLFFGSGTQLSVL.

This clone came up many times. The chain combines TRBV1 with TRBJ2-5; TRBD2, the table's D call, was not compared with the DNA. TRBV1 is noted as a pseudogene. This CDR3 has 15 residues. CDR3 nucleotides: TGCACCAGCAGCCAAGATAACCAGCGGAAAGAGACCCAGTACTTC. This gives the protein CTSSQDNQRKETQYF.

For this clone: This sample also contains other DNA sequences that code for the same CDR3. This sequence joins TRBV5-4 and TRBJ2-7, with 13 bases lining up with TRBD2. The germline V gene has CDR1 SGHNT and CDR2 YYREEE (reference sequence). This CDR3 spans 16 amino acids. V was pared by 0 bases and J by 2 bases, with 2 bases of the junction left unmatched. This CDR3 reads CASSLGLAGGAYEQYF. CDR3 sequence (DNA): TGTGCCAGCAGCTTGGGACTAGCGGGAGGAGCCTACGAGCAGTACTTC.

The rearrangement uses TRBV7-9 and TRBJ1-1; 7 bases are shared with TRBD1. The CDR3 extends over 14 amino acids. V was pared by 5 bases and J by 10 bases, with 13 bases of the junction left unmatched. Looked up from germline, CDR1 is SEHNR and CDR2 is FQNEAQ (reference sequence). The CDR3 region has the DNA TGTGCCAGCAGCATAGGACAGGCCCGATACCCAGCTTTCTTT. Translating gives CASSIGQARYPAFF.

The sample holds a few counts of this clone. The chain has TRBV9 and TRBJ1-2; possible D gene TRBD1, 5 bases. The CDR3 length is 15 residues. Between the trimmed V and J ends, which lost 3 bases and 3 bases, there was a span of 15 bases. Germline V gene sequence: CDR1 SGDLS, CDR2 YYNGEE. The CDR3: CASSGDSRTHYGYTF. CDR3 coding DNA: TGTGCCAGCAGCGGAGACAGCCGGACCCACTATGGCTACACCTTC.

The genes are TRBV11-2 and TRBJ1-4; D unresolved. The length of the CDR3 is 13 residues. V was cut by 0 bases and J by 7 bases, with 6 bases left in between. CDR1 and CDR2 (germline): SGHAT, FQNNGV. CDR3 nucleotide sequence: TGTGCCAGCAGCTTAGATCGTGTTGAAAAACTGTTTTTT. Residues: CASSLDRVEKLFF.

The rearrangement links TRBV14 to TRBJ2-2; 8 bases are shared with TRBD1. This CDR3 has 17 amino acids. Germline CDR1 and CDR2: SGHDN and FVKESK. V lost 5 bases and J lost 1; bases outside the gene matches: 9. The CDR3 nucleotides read TGTGCCAGCAGCGAATTAACAGGACAGGGGAACACCGGGGAGCTGTTTTTT. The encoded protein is CASSELTGQGNTGELFF.

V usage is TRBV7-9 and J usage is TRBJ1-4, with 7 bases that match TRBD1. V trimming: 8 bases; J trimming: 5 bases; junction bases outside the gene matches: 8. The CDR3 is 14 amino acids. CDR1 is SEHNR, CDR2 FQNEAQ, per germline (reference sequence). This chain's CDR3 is CASGMGQKNEKLFF. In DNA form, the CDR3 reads TGTGCCAGCGGAATGGGACAGAAAAATGAAAAACTGTTTTTT.

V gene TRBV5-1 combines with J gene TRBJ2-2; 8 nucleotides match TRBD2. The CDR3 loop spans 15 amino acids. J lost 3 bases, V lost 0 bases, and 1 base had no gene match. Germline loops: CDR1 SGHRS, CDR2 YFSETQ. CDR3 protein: CASSLDGRDTGELFF. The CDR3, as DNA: TGCGCCAGCAGCTTGGACGGGAGGGACACCGGGGAGCTGTTTTTT.

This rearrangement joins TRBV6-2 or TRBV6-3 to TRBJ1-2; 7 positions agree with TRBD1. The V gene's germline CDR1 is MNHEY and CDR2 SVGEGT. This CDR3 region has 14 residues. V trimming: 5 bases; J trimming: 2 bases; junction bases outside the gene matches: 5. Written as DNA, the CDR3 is TGTGCCAGCAGTCGACAGGGTACGAACTATGGCTACACCTTC. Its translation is CASSRQGTNYGYTF.